The 21 T cell receptor beta chains given below trace back to one sample, sequenced in a study of T-cell reconstitution after alpha-beta-depleted transplantation in children. Unique molecular identifiers were incorporated during preparation of the TCRbeta library. TCRdb re-derived calls from the PCR reads in MiXCR, one entry per CDR3 protein. The repertoire consists of nearly 550,000 distinct CDR3 sequences, with approximately 20% occurring once and the leading ten covering 3.3%. The starting material was PBMCs from the stem cell graft donor, obtained from the stem cell graft. Receptors were obtained from a human donor who donated a stem cell graft to a child with acute lymphoblastic leukemia.

This clonotype was observed a handful of times. The chain combines TRBV20-1 with TRBJ1-2; D gene uncertain. This CDR3 contains 14 residues. The V end lost 0 bases, the J end lost 5 bases, and 13 bases lay between the germline ends. Germline V CDR1 and CDR2: DFQATT, SNEGSKA (reference sequence). The CDR3 sequence is CSARDLPAQYGYTF. CDR3 coding DNA: TGCAGTGCTAGAGATCTGCCAGCACAGTATGGCTACACCTTC.

This clonotype came up a few times. J is TRBJ2-7 and V is TRBV27; 7 bases map to TRBD1. The V segment lost 4 bases and the J segment 2 bases; nucleotides outside the gene matches: 8. The CDR3 sequence is 15 residues long. Germline CDR1 is MNHEY and CDR2 is SMNVEV (reference sequence). Written as DNA, the CDR3 is TGTGCCAGCAGTTCGTTGGGGGACAGTACCTACGAGCAGTACTTC. This translates into CASSSLGDSTYEQYF.

The gene calls are TRBV6-1 and TRBJ1-1, with no clear D. This CDR3 has 14 amino acids. Germline CDR1 reads MNHNS; CDR2 reads SASEGT. The V end was cut by 2 bases, the J end by 3 bases, with 10 bases between. As DNA, the CDR3 is TGTGCCAGCAGTGAAATAGGCGGATACACTGAAGCTTTCTTT. This codes for CASSEIGGYTEAFF.

This clonotype has a handful of counts. The chain couples TRBV10-2 to TRBJ2-3; 7 bases are a match to TRBD2. The CDR3 is 14 amino acids. V lost 8 bases, J lost 0 bases, and 5 bases stayed unmatched. Germline V gene data show CDR1 as WSHSY and CDR2 as SAAADI. CDR3 coding DNA: TGCGCCAGCCGACTAGCTACCAGCACAGATACGCAGTATTTT. Translating gives CASRLATSTDTQYF.

This clonotype appeared a few times. CDR3 amino acids: CSALGLNTGELFF. The CDR3 nucleotides are TGCAGTGCCTTGGGCCTGAACACCGGGGAGCTGTTTTTT. The chain is built from TRBV20-1 and TRBJ2-2, with D hard to call. Germline values: CDR1 DFQATT, CDR2 SNEGSKA (reference sequence). The germline V and J ends were trimmed by 6 bases and 1 base, with 9 bases remaining between them. The CDR3 totals 13 residues.

This chain connects TRBV5-1 to TRBJ1-1; D is unclear. The CDR3 length is 13 residues. CDR1 is SGHRS, CDR2 YFSETQ, per germline. V was trimmed by 4 bases and J by 1 base, leaving 8 bases between them. The CDR3 bases are TGCGCCAGCAGCGAACAGACGAACACTGAAGCTTTCTTT. Translation: CASSEQTNTEAFF.

The V gene is TRBV6-1, the J gene TRBJ2-7; TRBD1 matches at 9 bases. The CDR3 is 17 residues long. The V and J ends lost 1 base and 3 bases, in that order; junction bases with no gene match: 10. Germline loops: CDR1 MNHNS, CDR2 SASEGT. The CDR3 region is CASSEDQTGTGLYEQYF. DNA for the CDR3: TGTGCCAGCAGTGAAGATCAAACTGGGACAGGGCTCTACGAGCAGTACTTC.

This clonotype was seen more than once but under ten times. This chain joins TRBV5-1 and TRBJ2-7, with D perhaps being TRBD1 or TRBD2 (5 bases each). Germline V gene data show CDR1 as SGHRS and CDR2 as YFSETQ. The CDR3 loop spans 16 amino acids. V gave up 4 bases and J gave up 5 bases, with 22 bases separating them. The CDR3 spells CASSLGEGRNFNEQYF. The CDR3, as DNA: TGCGCCAGCAGCCTTGGAGAGGGGCGGAACTTTAACGAGCAGTACTTC.

This clonotype was found a few times. The rearrangement links TRBV24-1 to TRBJ2-4; no clear D gene. Germline V gene data show CDR1 as KGHDR and CDR2 as SFDVKD. V lost 2 bases, J lost 0 bases, and 7 bases lay in between. This CDR3 has 15 amino acids. This CDR3 reads CATSDSSVAKNIQYF. The CDR3, as DNA: TGTGCCACCAGTGATTCTTCGGTAGCCAAAAACATTCAGTACTTC.

The genes are TRBV6-1 and TRBJ2-3; 11 bases are shared with TRBD2. Germline CDR1 MNHNS, CDR2 SASEGT. V was pared by 7 bases and J by 6 bases, with 6 bases of the junction left unmatched. This CDR3 is 14 amino acids long. In DNA form, the CDR3 reads TGTGCCAGCAAGCCACTAGCGGGAGCTGATACGCAGTATTTT. Translated: CASKPLAGADTQYF.

This sequence joins TRBV24-1 and TRBJ2-3, with D uncertain. Germline V gene sequence: CDR1 KGHDR, CDR2 SFDVKD. V gave up 4 bases and J gave up 0 bases, with 16 bases separating them. The CDR3 has 17 amino acids. The DNA for the CDR3 is TGTGCCACCAGTGACTCCCGACGGGCTTCTAGCACAGATACGCAGTATTTT. Its translation: CATSDSRRASSTDTQYF.

This clonotype was counted between two and nine times. The gene calls are TRBV5-1 and TRBJ1-2, with 9 bases identical to TRBD1. The V and J ends lost 3 bases and 3 bases, in that order; junction bases with no gene match: 6. Germline assignment: CDR1 SGHRS and CDR2 YFSETQ. CDR3 size: 15 residues. CDR3 DNA: TGCGCCAGCAGCTCGCTGACAGGGGGACACTATGGCTACACCTTC. It codes for CASSSLTGGHYGYTF.

There are a few counts of this clonotype. This chain joins TRBV7-9 and TRBJ2-1; 7 bases fit TRBD2. The germline V gene encodes CDR1 SEHNR and CDR2 FQNEAQ (reference sequence). J lost 8 bases, V lost 5 bases, and 9 bases had no gene match. This CDR3 contains 14 residues. CDR3: CASSQPMGGYEQFF. The CDR3 DNA sequence: TGTGCCAGCAGCCAGCCCATGGGGGGGTATGAGCAGTTCTTC. The whole variable domain, filled in from reference TRBV7-9 and TRBJ2-1, reads DTGVSQNPRHKITKRGQNVTFRCDPISEHNRLYWYRQTLGQGPEFLTYFQNEAQLEKSRLLSDRFSAERPKGSFSTLEIQRTEQGDSAMYLCASSQPMGGYEQFFGPGTRLTVL.

V is TRBV12-3 or TRBV12-4 and J is TRBJ2-3; 14 bases agree with TRBD2. V lost 4 bases and J lost 6; bases outside the gene matches: 15. The CDR3 consists of 19 residues. The CDR3 protein is CASSSNSPGTSGRADTQYF. The CDR3 nucleotides read TGTGCCAGCAGTTCTAACAGCCCTGGGACTAGCGGGAGAGCGGATACGCAGTATTTT.

This clonotype was observed a handful of times. CDR3: CASSSVAGSSYNEQFF. CDR3 DNA: TGTGCCAGCAGCTCGGTGGCAGGGAGCTCCTACAATGAGCAGTTCTTC. This sequence joins TRBV7-8 and TRBJ2-1, with D perhaps matching TRBD1 or TRBD2 (5 bases each). The CDR3 length is 16 residues. Per the germline V gene, CDR1 is SGHVS and CDR2 is FQNEAQ. V lost 4 bases to trimming and J lost 0 bases, with 13 bases between them. Looking up the rest from reference TRBV7-8 and TRBJ2-1 gives the full variable domain: GAGVSQSPRYKVAKRGQDVALRCDPISGHVSLFWYQQALGQGPEFLTYFQNEAQLDKSGLPSDRFFAERPEGSVSTLKIQRTQQEDSAVYLCASSSVAGSSYNEQFFGPGTRLTVL.

In nucleotides, the CDR3 is TGTGCCAGCAGCTTAACCCTAAGGGGGGCCTATGGCTACACCTTC. As protein: CASSLTLRGAYGYTF. The rearrangement links TRBV7-9 to TRBJ1-2; D is possibly TRBD1 (6 bases). CDR3 length: 15 residues. Germline V CDR1 and CDR2: SEHNR, FQNEAQ (reference sequence). V was trimmed by 2 bases and J by 4 bases, leaving 14 bases between them.

The chain combines TRBV12-3 or TRBV12-4 with TRBJ2-3; TRBD2 aligns across 8 bases. The CDR3 length is 15 residues. The V gene end was trimmed by 2 bases and the J gene end by 3 bases; junction bases not matched to a gene: 4. Here the CDR3 DNA reads TGTGCCAGCAGTTTACCGGGAGGGCTGACAGATACGCAGTATTTT. Encoded protein: CASSLPGGLTDTQYF.

The chain carries TRBV20-1 and TRBJ2-7, with D perhaps matching TRBD2 (6 bases). Germline values: CDR1 DFQATT, CDR2 SNEGSKA (reference sequence). This CDR3 comprises 13 residues. V was clipped by 0 bases and J by 3 bases, with 9 bases between them. CDR3 protein: CSARDFGGYEQYF. CDR3 nucleotide sequence: TGCAGTGCTAGAGATTTCGGGGGCTACGAGCAGTACTTC.

This clonotype was recorded a few times. CDR3 DNA: TGCAGTGCTAGAGTCCGGACAGGGACTAATCAGCCCCAGCATTTT. Translating it yields CSARVRTGTNQPQHF. The chain combines TRBV20-1 with TRBJ1-5, with 8 bases lining up with TRBD1. From germline, CDR1 is DFQATT and CDR2 SNEGSKA (reference sequence). J lost 4 bases, V lost 1 base, and 6 bases had no gene match. The CDR3 consists of 15 residues.

This clonotype was seen a few times. This chain uses TRBV20-1 with TRBJ2-3; no firm D call. Between the trimmed V and J ends, which lost 3 bases and 3 bases, there was a span of 13 bases. Germline V gene lookup returns CDR1 DFQATT and CDR2 SNEGSKA (reference sequence). The CDR3 is 14 amino acids. The CDR3 protein is CSASSRAVTDTQYF. In DNA, the CDR3 is TGCAGTGCTAGCAGCCGGGCGGTAACAGATACGCAGTATTTT.

This clonotype was counted a few times. V is TRBV29-1 and J is TRBJ2-7, with D possibly matching TRBD2 (7 bases). V gave up 1 base and J gave up 3 bases, with 13 bases separating them. The CDR3 has 14 residues. Germline lookup yields CDR1 SQVTM and CDR2 ANQGSEA. The CDR3 spells CSVEGAGTHYEQYF. CDR3 DNA sequence: TGCAGCGTTGAAGGAGCGGGGACACACTACGAGCAGTACTTC.